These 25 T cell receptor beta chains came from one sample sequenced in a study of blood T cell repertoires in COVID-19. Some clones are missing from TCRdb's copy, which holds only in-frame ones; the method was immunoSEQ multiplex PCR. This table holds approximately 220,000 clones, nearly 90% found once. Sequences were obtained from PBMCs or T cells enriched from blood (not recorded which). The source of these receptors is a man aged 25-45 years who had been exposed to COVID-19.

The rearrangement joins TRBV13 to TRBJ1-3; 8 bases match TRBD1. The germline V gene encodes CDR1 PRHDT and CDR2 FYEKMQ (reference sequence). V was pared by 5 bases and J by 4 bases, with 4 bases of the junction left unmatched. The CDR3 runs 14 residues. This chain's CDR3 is CASSGQGDGNTIYF. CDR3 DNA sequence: TGTGCCAGCAGCGGACAGGGTGACGGAAACACCATATATTTT.

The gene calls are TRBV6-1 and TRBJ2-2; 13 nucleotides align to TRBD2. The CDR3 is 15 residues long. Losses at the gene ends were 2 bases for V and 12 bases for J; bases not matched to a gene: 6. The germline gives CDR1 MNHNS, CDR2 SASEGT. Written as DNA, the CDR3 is TGTGCCAGCAGTGAACCAGGACTAGCGGGGGTAAAGCTGTTTTTT. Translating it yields CASSEPGLAGVKLFF.

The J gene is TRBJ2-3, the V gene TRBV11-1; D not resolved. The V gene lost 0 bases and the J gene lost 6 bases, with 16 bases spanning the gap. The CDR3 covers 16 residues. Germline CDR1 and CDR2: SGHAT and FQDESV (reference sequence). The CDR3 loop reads CASSLAPTLADDTQYF. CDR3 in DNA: TGTGCCAGCAGCTTAGCGCCGACTTTAGCAGACGATACGCAGTATTTT.

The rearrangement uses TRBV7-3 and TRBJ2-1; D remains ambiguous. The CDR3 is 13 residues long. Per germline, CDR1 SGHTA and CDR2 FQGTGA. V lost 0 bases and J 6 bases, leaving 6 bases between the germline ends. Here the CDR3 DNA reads TGTGCCAGCAGCTTAACCAACAGCAATGAGCAGTTCTTC. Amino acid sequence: CASSLTNSNEQFF.

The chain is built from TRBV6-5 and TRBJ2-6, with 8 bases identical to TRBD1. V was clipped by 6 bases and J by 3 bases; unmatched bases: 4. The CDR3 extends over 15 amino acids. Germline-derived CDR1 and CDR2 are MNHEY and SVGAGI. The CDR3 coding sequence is TGTGCCAGCAGGCAGGGGGCGCTTGGGGCCAACGTCCTGACTTTC. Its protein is CASRQGALGANVLTF.

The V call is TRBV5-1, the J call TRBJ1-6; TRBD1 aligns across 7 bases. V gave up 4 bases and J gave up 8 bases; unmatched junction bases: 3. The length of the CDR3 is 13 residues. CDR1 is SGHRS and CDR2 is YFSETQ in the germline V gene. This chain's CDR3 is CASSGTEDSPLHF. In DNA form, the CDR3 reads TGCGCCAGCAGCGGGACAGAAGATTCACCCCTCCACTTT.

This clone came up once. In DNA, the CDR3 is TGTGCCAGCAGCCAGGCACGGGGAACCCAGCATTTT. Amino acids: CASSQARGTQHF. The chain is built from TRBV14 and TRBJ1-5; D gene ambiguous. From germline, CDR1 is SGHDN and CDR2 FVKESK. Trimming removed 3 bases from V and 11 bases from J, with 11 bases in between. The CDR3 is 12 amino acids. Full variable domain (remainder filled in from reference TRBV14 and TRBJ1-5): EAGVTQFPSHSVIEKGQTVTLRCDPISGHDNLYWYRRVMGKEIKFLLHFVKESKQDESGMPNNRFLAERTGGTYSTLKVQPAELEDSGVYFCASSQARGTQHFGDGTRLSIL.

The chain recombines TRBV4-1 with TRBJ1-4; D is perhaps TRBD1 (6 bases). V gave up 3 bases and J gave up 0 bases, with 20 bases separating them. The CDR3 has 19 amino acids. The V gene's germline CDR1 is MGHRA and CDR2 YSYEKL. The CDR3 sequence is CASSQTYGTSLATNEKLFF. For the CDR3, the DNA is TGCGCCAGCAGCCAGACATATGGGACATCCTTAGCAACTAATGAAAAACTGTTTTTT.

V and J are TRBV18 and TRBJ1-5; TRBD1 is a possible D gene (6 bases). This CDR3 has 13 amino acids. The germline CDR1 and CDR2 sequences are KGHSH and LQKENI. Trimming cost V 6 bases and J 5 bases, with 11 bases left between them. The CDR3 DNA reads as TGTGCCAGCTCCGGACAGCTTGATCAGCCCCAGCATTTT. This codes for CASSGQLDQPQHF. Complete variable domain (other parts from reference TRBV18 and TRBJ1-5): NAGVMQNPRHLVRRRGQEARLRCSPMKGHSHVYWYRQLPEEGLKFMVYLQKENIIDESGMPKERFSAEFPKEGPSILRIQQVVRGDSAAYFCASSGQLDQPQHFGDGTRLSIL.

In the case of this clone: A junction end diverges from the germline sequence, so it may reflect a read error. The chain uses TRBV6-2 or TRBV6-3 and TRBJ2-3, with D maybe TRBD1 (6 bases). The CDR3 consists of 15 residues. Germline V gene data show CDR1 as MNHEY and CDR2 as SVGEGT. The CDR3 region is CASSYSTSGQTRLVF. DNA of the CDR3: TGTGCCAGCAGTTACTCTACCTCGGGACAAACCCGTTTAGTATTT.

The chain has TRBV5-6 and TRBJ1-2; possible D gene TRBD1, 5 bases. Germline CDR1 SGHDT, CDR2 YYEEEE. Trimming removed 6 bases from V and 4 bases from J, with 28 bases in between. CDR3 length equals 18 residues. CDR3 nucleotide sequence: TGTGCCAGCAACTCCGGGGATACACGGGGACTTATCCTCTATGGCTACACCTTC. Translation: CASNSGDTRGLILYGYTF.

This CDR3 is CASSLTASQETQYF. Here the CDR3 DNA reads TGCGCCAGCAGTTTGACAGCCTCCCAAGAGACCCAGTACTTC. The V gene is TRBV10-2, the J gene TRBJ2-5; maybe TRBD1 (5 bases). This CDR3 comprises 14 residues. Germline loops: CDR1 WSHSY, CDR2 SAAADI. V lost 5 bases, J lost 1 base, and 11 bases lay in between.

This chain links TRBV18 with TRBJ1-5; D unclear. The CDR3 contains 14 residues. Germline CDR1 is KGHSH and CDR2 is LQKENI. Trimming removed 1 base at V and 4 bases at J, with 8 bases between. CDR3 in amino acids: CASSPQVQNQPQHF. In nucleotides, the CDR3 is TGTGCCAGCTCACCACAGGTACAGAATCAGCCCCAGCATTTT.

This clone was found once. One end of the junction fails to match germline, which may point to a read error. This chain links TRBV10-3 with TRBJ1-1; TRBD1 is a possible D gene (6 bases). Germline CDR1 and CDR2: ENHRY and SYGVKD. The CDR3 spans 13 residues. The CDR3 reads CAVRQVGHTEAFF. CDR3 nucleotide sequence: TGTGCCGTCAGACAGGTTGGGCACACTGAAGCTTTCTTT.

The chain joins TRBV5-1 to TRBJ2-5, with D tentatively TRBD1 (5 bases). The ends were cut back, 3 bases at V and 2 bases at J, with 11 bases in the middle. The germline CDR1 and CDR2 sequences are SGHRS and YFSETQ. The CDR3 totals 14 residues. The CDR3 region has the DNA TGCGCCAGCAGCTCTCGCAGGGTTCAAGAGACCCAGTACTTC. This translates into CASSSRRVQETQYF.

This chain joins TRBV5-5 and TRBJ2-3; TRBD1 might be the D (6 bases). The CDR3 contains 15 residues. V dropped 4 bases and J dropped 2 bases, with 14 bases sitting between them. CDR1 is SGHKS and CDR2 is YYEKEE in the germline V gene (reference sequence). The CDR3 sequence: CASSRETGFTDTQYF. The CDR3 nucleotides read TGTGCCAGCAGCAGAGAGACAGGATTCACAGATACGCAGTATTTT.

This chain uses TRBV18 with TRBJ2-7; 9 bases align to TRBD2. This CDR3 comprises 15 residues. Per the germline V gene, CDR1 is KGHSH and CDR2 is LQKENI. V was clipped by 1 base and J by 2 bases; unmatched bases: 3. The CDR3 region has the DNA TGTGCCAGCTCACCACAGACTAGCGGCCCCTACGAGCAGTACTTC. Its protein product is CASSPQTSGPYEQYF.

The CDR3 sequence: CASSLETGTNEKLFF. As DNA, the CDR3 is TGTGCCAGCAGCTTAGAGACAGGAACGAATGAAAAACTGTTTTTT. The rearrangement uses TRBV7-9 and TRBJ1-4; D possibly corresponds to TRBD1 (6 bases). Germline values: CDR1 SEHNR, CDR2 FQNEAQ (reference sequence). The CDR3 consists of 15 residues. The germline V and J ends were trimmed by 1 base and 5 bases, with 11 bases remaining between them.

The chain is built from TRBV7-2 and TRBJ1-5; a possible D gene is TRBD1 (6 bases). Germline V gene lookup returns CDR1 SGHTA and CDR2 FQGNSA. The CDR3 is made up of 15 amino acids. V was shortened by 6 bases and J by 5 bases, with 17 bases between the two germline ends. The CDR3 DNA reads TGTGCCAGCAGGGCACAAGGCAGGGGAGATCAGCCCCAGCATTTT. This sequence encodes CASRAQGRGDQPQHF.

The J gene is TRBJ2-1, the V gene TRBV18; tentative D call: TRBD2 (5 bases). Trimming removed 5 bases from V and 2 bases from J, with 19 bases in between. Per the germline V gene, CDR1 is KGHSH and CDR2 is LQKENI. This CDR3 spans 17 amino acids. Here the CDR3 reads CASSAIGGRLTYNEQFF. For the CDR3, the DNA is TGTGCCAGCTCAGCAATCGGAGGACGTTTAACCTACAATGAGCAGTTCTTC.

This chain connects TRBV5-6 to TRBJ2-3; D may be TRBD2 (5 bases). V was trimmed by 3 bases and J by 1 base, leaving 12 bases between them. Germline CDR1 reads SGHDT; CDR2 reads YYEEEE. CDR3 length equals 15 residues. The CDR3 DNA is TGTGCCAGCAGCTCCGCCCGGCGGGGCACAGATACGCAGTATTTT. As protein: CASSSARRGTDTQYF.

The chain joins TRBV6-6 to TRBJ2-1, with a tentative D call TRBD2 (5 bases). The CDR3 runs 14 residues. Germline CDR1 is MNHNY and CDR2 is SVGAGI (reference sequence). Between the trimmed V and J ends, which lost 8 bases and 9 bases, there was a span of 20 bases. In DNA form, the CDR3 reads TGTGCCAGCTCACTAACGGGATCCAAGGGTGAGCAGTTCTTC. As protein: CASSLTGSKGEQFF.

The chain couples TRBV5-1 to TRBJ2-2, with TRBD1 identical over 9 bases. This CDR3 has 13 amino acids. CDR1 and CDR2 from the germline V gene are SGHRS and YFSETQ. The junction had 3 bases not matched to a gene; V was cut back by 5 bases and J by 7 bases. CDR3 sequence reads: CASRTGGGGELFF. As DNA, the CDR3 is TGCGCCAGCAGGACAGGGGGTGGCGGGGAGCTGTTTTTT.

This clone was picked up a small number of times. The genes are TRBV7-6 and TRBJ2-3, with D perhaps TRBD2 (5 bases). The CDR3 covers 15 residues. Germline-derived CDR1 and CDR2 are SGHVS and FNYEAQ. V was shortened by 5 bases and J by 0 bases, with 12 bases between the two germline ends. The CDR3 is CASSPQAESTDTQYF. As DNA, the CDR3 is TGTGCCAGCAGCCCCCAAGCGGAAAGCACAGATACGCAGTATTTT.

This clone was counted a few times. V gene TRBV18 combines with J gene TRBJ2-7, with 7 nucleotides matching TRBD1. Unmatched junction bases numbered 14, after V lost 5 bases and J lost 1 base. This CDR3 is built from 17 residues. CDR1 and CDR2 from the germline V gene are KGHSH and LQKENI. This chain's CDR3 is CASSSIQGKAISYEQYF. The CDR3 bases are TGTGCCAGCTCATCCATACAGGGGAAAGCTATATCCTACGAGCAGTACTTC.